This T cell receptor beta chain was identified during a study of blood T cell repertoires in COVID-19. Study summary: Sample material is recorded as cDNA or gDNA derived from T cells, B-cell-depleted T cells, or PBMCs.

Per the authors' pipeline: Reference gene primer amplification gave nucleated cell count estimates. Assay used: immunoSEQ multiplex PCR; TCRdb lists only in-frame clones, some missing. That table is the source of V, J and clone size, and D and trimming were worked out from the DNA. Counted here are about 300,000 clones, roughly 88% occurring once; the ten biggest clones make up approximately 7.2%. This clone appeared a single time. Between the trimmed V and J ends, which lost 0 bases and 4 bases, there was a span of 10 bases. CDR3 size: 14 residues. The germline CDR1 and CDR2 sequences are SGHNT and YYREEE (reference sequence).

Sequencing was carried out using peripheral blood. The sequence was obtained from a woman in her 30s who had recovered from COVID-19. The chain recombines TRBV5-4 with TRBJ1-1; possible D gene TRBD1, 6 bases. The CDR3 spells CASSLAKGVTEAFF. For the CDR3, the DNA is TGTGCCAGCAGCTTGGCCAAGGGGGTCACTGAAGCTTTCTTT.